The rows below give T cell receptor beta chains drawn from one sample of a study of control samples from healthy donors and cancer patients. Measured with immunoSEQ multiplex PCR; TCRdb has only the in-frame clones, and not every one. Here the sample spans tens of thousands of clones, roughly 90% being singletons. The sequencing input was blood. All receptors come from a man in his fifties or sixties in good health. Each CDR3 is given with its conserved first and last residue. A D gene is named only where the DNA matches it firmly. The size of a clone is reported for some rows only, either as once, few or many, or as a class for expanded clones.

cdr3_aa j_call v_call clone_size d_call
CASGFGGGLPLWPQHF TRBJ1-5 TRBV2 NA NA
CASSRLDNEKLFF TRBJ1-4 TRBV11-1 NA NA
CARVPTGTWEQYF TRBJ2-7 TRBV6-5 NA NA
CASSQGWNEQYF TRBJ2-7 TRBV3-1/TRBV3-2 NA NA
CASSYYPDFNTGELFF TRBJ2-2 TRBV11-3 NA NA
CASSGLAGTESDTQYF TRBJ2-3 TRBV9 NA TRBD2
CSVAKSAGEKLFF TRBJ1-4 TRBV29-1 NA NA
CASSLYTGGELFF TRBJ2-2 TRBV7-3 once NA
CASSLASGGTITYEQYF TRBJ2-7 TRBV5-1 NA NA
CASSISGGVKNTEAFF TRBJ1-1 TRBV19 NA NA
CASSHPGTGHPEKLFF TRBJ1-4 TRBV6-2/TRBV6-3 NA TRBD1
CASSEGGGRDVHIQYF TRBJ2-4 TRBV2 NA NA
CASSHLAGEGTDTQYF TRBJ2-3 TRBV27 once TRBD2
CASSPRVRTYSNQPQHF TRBJ1-5 TRBV3-1/TRBV3-2 NA NA
CAWSVPYWTSTTSNNEQFF TRBJ2-1 TRBV30 NA TRBD2
CASSALSDRGDQPQHF TRBJ1-5 TRBV27 NA TRBD1
CATSWGLPEAFF TRBJ1-1 TRBV6-2/TRBV6-3 NA NA
CASSSRDQRELFF TRBJ2-2 TRBV28 NA NA
CASSPVGSLKSYNEQFF TRBJ2-1 TRBV19 NA NA
CASSLSTSPPEQFF TRBJ2-1 TRBV28 NA TRBD2
CSVEKGSEIQYF TRBJ2-5 TRBV29-1 NA NA
CASRKTRRGGDTQYF TRBJ2-3 TRBV12-2 NA NA
CSARGAGGETQYF TRBJ2-5 TRBV29-1 few TRBD2
CATSDSRDIETQYF TRBJ2-5 TRBV24-1 NA NA
CASSISPLAGNQETQYF TRBJ2-5 TRBV19 NA TRBD2
CASRGGTGDYNEQFF TRBJ2-1 TRBV28 NA TRBD1
CASSGPGVGISDEQFF TRBJ2-1 TRBV2 NA NA
CAWSVTGEGNQPQHF TRBJ1-5 TRBV30 NA TRBD1
CASSPTLLAGADNEQFF TRBJ2-1 TRBV18 NA TRBD2
CSVGLVGYEQYF TRBJ2-7 TRBV29-1 NA NA
CASSISGTGELFF TRBJ2-2 TRBV19 NA NA
CASSLGASVSNEQFF TRBJ2-1 TRBV11-3 NA NA
CASSFSSYEQYF TRBJ2-7 TRBV13 NA NA
CASSFSWTGHYGYTF TRBJ1-2 TRBV28 once TRBD1
CASSTRRGSSGNTIYF TRBJ1-3 TRBV28 NA NA
CASSLWRLAGGPGELFF TRBJ2-2 TRBV28 NA TRBD2
CASSLAGLDTEAFF TRBJ1-1 TRBV28 NA NA
CASSGTSGSPGELFF TRBJ2-2 TRBV5-1 NA TRBD2
CASSFNYNEQFF TRBJ2-1 TRBV12-3/TRBV12-4 NA NA
CASSLTDRVTGPQHF TRBJ1-5 TRBV6-5 once TRBD1
CASSESLAGFNEQFF TRBJ2-1 TRBV6-1 NA NA
CASSSGTGALEQYF TRBJ2-7 TRBV5-1 few TRBD1
CASSYSRGATNEKLFF TRBJ1-4 TRBV6-5 NA NA
CATSDPGTSGSQTQYF TRBJ2-5 TRBV24-1 NA TRBD2
CASSRGNTGAYNEKLFF TRBJ1-4 TRBV5-1 NA NA
CASSESIKGGGGELFF TRBJ2-2 TRBV10-1 NA NA
CSVDRGLEGSSYEQYF TRBJ2-7 TRBV29-1 NA TRBD1
CASSVMGEEQFF TRBJ2-1 TRBV6-2/TRBV6-3 once NA
CASSGPGYGYTF TRBJ1-2 TRBV11-1 NA NA
CASSHTGSGGANVLTF TRBJ2-6 TRBV3-1/TRBV3-2 NA NA